Presented here are 21 T cell receptor beta chains from one specimen sequenced in a study of T cell clonotyping in hematopoietic cell transplantation. Assay: immunoSEQ multiplex PCR; the TCRdb copy retains only in-frame clones and omits some. The profile shows about 15,000 clones, about three fifths of them singletons. The sample comprised PBMCs. The receptors shown here come from a human donor who either received an allogeneic hematopoietic cell transplant for a myeloid malignancy or was a related donor (not recorded which). Some clones in this sample may be carry-over from other donors' samples.

The CDR3: CASSYRIGEAFF. In DNA form, the CDR3 reads TGTGCCAGCAGTTACCGGATCGGTGAAGCTTTCTTT. The rearrangement joins TRBV6-5 to TRBJ1-1; no firm D call. V lost 2 bases to trimming and J lost 7 bases, with 8 bases between them. The CDR3 consists of 12 residues. CDR1 is MNHEY, CDR2 SVGAGI, per germline.

This clone turned up a few times. The chain carries TRBV9 and TRBJ2-2; TRBD2 matches at 7 bases. In germline, CDR1 is SGDLS, CDR2 YYNGEE. V lost 7 bases to trimming and J lost 2 bases; unmatched junction nucleotides: 5. This CDR3 is 14 amino acids long. The CDR3 region is CASDAGVNTGELFF. The CDR3 DNA reads TGTGCCAGCGACGCGGGAGTAAACACCGGGGAGCTGTTTTTT. Based on the CDR3 plus reference TRBV9 and TRBJ2-2, the full variable domain is DSGVTQTPKHLITATGQRVTLRCSPRSGDLSVYWYQQSLDQGLQFLIQYYNGEERAKGNILERFSAQQFPDLHSELNLSSLELGDSALYFCASDAGVNTGELFFGEGSRLTVL.

V gene TRBV25-1 combines with J gene TRBJ2-7; 9 positions match TRBD2. CDR1 MGHDK and CDR2 SYGVNS come from the germline V gene. Trimming took 7 bases from V and 4 from J; bases not matched to a gene: 11. The CDR3 has 15 residues. The CDR3 loop reads CASISAGGPSYEQYF. As DNA, the CDR3 is TGTGCCAGCATCTCGGCGGGAGGGCCCTCTTACGAGCAGTACTTC.

The V and J genes are TRBV19 and TRBJ2-2, with TRBD1 as a possible D gene (6 bases). Germline V gives CDR1 LNHDA, CDR2 SQIVND (reference sequence). V was shortened by 4 bases and J by 2 bases, with 11 bases between the two germline ends. The CDR3 contains 15 residues. CDR3 DNA sequence: TGTGCCAGTAGTAACCCAGGGGCTAACACCGGGGAGCTGTTTTTT. The encoded protein is CASSNPGANTGELFF.

This chain links TRBV6-5 with TRBJ2-7; 9 bases line up with TRBD1. CDR1 is MNHEY and CDR2 is SVGAGI in the germline V gene. V lost 5 bases and J lost 2; bases outside the gene matches: 4. The length of the CDR3 is 14 residues. This chain's CDR3 is CASSRGTGPYEQYF. The DNA for the CDR3 is TGTGCCAGCAGTAGGGGGACAGGGCCCTACGAGCAGTACTTC.

This sequence joins TRBV27 and TRBJ1-3; TRBD1 might be the D (5 bases). The CDR3 extends over 13 amino acids. Trimming cost V 6 bases and J 6 bases, with 12 bases left between them. Per the germline V gene, CDR1 is MNHEY and CDR2 is SMNVEV (reference sequence). The CDR3 DNA follows: TGTGCCAGCAGGTCCAGGGCGGCAAACACCATATATTTT. It is translated as CASRSRAANTIYF.

The rearrangement uses TRBV7-6 and TRBJ2-5; D is ambiguous. The CDR3 loop spans 11 amino acids. Germline V gene data show CDR1 as SGHVS and CDR2 as FNYEAQ. The V end lost 2 bases, the J end lost 2 bases, and 0 bases lay between the germline ends. CDR3 DNA sequence: TGTGCCAGCAGCTTACAAGAGACCCAGTACTTC. The encoded protein is CASSLQETQYF.

The chain links TRBV29-1 to TRBJ1-2; D is uncertain. Germline values: CDR1 SQVTM, CDR2 ANQGSEA. The CDR3 covers 11 residues. V was cut by 5 bases and J by 4 bases, with 8 bases left in between. CDR3 bases: TGCAGCGTTAACTCCTTCTATGGCTACACCTTC. It translates to CSVNSFYGYTF.

Sample share makes this clone medium-sized. The J gene is TRBJ1-3, the V gene TRBV6-5; D not certain. Germline assignment: CDR1 MNHEY and CDR2 SVGAGI. The V end lost 6 bases, the J end lost 0 bases, and 9 bases lay between the germline ends. CDR3 length: 14 residues. The CDR3 DNA sequence: TGTGCCAGCAGCCATGTCAACTCTGGAAACACCATATATTTT. It specifies CASSHVNSGNTIYF.

The rearrangement uses TRBV28 and TRBJ1-6; the D gene is possibly TRBD1 (5 bases). Looked up from germline, CDR1 is MDHEN and CDR2 is SYDVKM. This CDR3 has 14 amino acids. Between the trimmed V and J ends, which lost 5 bases and 7 bases, there was a span of 12 bases. The CDR3 DNA follows: TGTGCCAGCAGTCTCGGGACCAGCAATTCACCCCTCCACTTT. Protein sequence: CASSLGTSNSPLHF.

V usage is TRBV29-1 and J usage is TRBJ1-4; a possible D gene is TRBD1 (6 bases). V lost 4 bases, J lost 8 bases, and 14 bases lay in between. CDR1 and CDR2 (germline): SQVTM, ANQGSEA. CDR3 size: 13 residues. CDR3 in amino acids: CSVAGELGEKLFF. CDR3 nucleotide sequence: TGCAGCGTTGCAGGGGAGTTGGGAGAAAAACTGTTTTTT.

The V gene is TRBV30, the J gene TRBJ1-3; D is unresolved. V was pared by 4 bases and J by 0 bases, with 10 bases between. The CDR3 is 14 amino acids. Germline V gene sequence: CDR1 GTSNPN, CDR2 SVGIG (reference sequence). CDR3 protein: CAWNLGSSGNTIYF. DNA of the CDR3: TGTGCCTGGAATCTGGGTAGCTCTGGAAACACCATATATTTT. Using reference TRBV30 and TRBJ1-3 for the parts outside the CDR3, the full variable domain is SQTIHQWPATLVQPVGSPLSLECTVEGTSNPNLYWYRQAAGRGLQLLFYSVGIGQISSEVPQNLSASRPQDRQFILSSKKLLLSDSGFYLCAWNLGSSGNTIYFGEGSWLTVV.

The rearrangement joins TRBV7-9 to TRBJ2-1; 10 nucleotides agree with TRBD2. V was pared by 5 bases and J by 9 bases, with 10 bases of the junction left unmatched. CDR1 and CDR2 from the germline V gene are SEHNR and FQNEAQ (reference sequence). The CDR3 contains 15 residues. The DNA for the CDR3 is TGTGCCAGCAGCCGGACTAGCGGCTGGGAGGGTGAGCAGTTCTTC. Translation: CASSRTSGWEGEQFF.

This clone was recorded once. CDR3: CASRSPGQGDEQYF. The CDR3 DNA follows: TGTGCCAGTAGGTCCCCGGGACAGGGAGACGAGCAGTACTTC. The chain recombines TRBV19 with TRBJ2-7; the match to TRBD1 covers 9 bases. Trimming at V came to 6 bases and at J to 5 bases, leaving 8 bases not matched to a gene. The CDR3 length is 14 residues. Germline V CDR1 and CDR2: LNHDA, SQIVND (reference sequence).

The chain combines TRBV4-3 with TRBJ2-1; D gene uncertain. Trimming took off 2 bases at V and 0 bases at J, with 8 bases between the two ends. CDR1 is LGHNA, CDR2 YSLEER, per germline. The CDR3 is 15 residues long. For the CDR3, the DNA is TGCGCCAGCAGCCAATCGAAGAGCTCCTACAATGAGCAGTTCTTC. Translating gives CASSQSKSSYNEQFF.

This clone was detected only a few times. Sequence at one end of the junction differs from germline and may be a read error. The chain combines TRBV13 with TRBJ1-1; 11 bases are a match to TRBD1. The germline gives CDR1 PRHDT, CDR2 FYEKMQ (reference sequence). The CDR3 has 18 amino acids. This chain's CDR3 is CASSLEQGQGDPNAEAFF. The CDR3 nucleotides read TGTGCCAGCAGCTTAGAACAGGGACAGGGGGACCCGAACGCTGAAGCTTTCTTT.

This clone has a handful of counts. This sequence joins TRBV2 and TRBJ2-3; 8 bases map to TRBD2. V shed 10 bases and J 3 bases; nucleotides not matched to a gene: 9. There are 14 residues in the CDR3. Germline V gene lookup returns CDR1 SNHLY and CDR2 FYNNEI. CDR3 DNA sequence: TGTGCCACGGGGGGGAGGGATAGGACAGATACGCAGTATTTT. It specifies CATGGRDRTDTQYF.

This clone was found a few times. The J gene is TRBJ2-1, the V gene TRBV10-3; D remains ambiguous. Germline assignment: CDR1 ENHRY and CDR2 SYGVKD. V lost 6 bases and J lost 9, with 9 bases in between. The CDR3 sequence is 11 residues long. In nucleotides, the CDR3 is TGTGCCATCAGGGAATCAAGTGAGCAGTTCTTC. It is translated as CAIRESSEQFF.

The chain is built from TRBV6-6 and TRBJ1-5; the D is unclear. V lost 0 bases and J lost 1, with 4 bases in between. The CDR3 loop spans 14 amino acids. Germline CDR1 MNHNY, CDR2 SVGAGI (reference sequence). The CDR3 coding sequence is TGTGCCAGCAGTTACTCGGGCAGCAATCAGCCCCAGCATTTT. This translates into CASSYSGSNQPQHF.

In DNA, the CDR3 is TGTGCCAGTGGACTAGACAGGGACATAATCAATCAGCCCCAGCATTTT. Protein product: CASGLDRDIINQPQHF. The gene calls are TRBV19 and TRBJ1-5; TRBD1 agrees at 7 bases. V lost 8 bases, J lost 3 bases, and 13 bases stayed unmatched. CDR1 and CDR2 from the germline V gene are LNHDA and SQIVND (reference sequence). The CDR3 runs to 16 residues.

The chain recombines TRBV6-5 with TRBJ2-2; D remains unclear. Trimming pared 2 bases from V and 4 bases from J, leaving 8 bases between. Germline loops: CDR1 MNHEY, CDR2 SVGAGI. This CDR3 has 14 amino acids. Here the CDR3 DNA reads TGTGCCAGCAGTTACCAGAAGTTCACCGGGGAGCTGTTTTTT. This codes for CASSYQKFTGELFF.